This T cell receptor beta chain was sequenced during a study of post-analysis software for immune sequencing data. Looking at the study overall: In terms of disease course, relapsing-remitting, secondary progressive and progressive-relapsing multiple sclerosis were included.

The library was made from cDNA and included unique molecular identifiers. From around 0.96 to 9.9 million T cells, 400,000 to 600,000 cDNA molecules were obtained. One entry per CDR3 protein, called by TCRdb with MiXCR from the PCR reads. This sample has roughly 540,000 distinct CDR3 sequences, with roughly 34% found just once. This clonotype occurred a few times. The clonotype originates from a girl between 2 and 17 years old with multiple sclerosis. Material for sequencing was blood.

The CDR3 loop is CSGASTDTQYF. CDR3 sequence (DNA): TGCAGCGGGGCATCCACAGATACGCAGTATTTT. V and J are TRBV29-1 and TRBJ2-3; no clear D gene. CDR1 SQVTM and CDR2 ANQGSEA come from the germline V gene. With 7 bases removed from V and 2 bases from J, the gap between germline ends came to 7 bases. This CDR3 has 11 amino acids.